This TCR beta chain was captured by sequencing in a study of T cell responses to AZD1222 COVID-19 vaccine. Study-level information: Pooled together were second doses at about 4 or about 12 weeks.

The assay was immunoSEQ multiplex PCR, and TCRdb's table has in-frame clones only and misses some. The sample lists around 110,000 clones; approximately 88% were seen once. This clone was counted between two and nine times. Antigen specificity is unknown. The study's findings and limits: Recipients of AZD1222 seropositive at baseline numbered only five or six. Vaccine-related CD4 TCRs covered spike, predominating at 160-218 and 743-854.

CDR1 and CDR2 (germline): SGHVS, FQNEAQ. The trim removed 0 bases at V and 10 bases at J, leaving 3 bases unmatched. The CDR3 loop spans 15 amino acids. This sample comprised peripheral blood, obtained on day 0 of AZD1222 vaccination. The TCR originated in an adult in good health. V is TRBV7-8 and J is TRBJ1-6; 10 bases fit TRBD1. CDR3 loop: CASSLAGTGVSPLHF. As DNA, the CDR3 is TGTGCCAGCAGCTTAGCGGGGACAGGGGTCTCACCCCTCCACTTT.